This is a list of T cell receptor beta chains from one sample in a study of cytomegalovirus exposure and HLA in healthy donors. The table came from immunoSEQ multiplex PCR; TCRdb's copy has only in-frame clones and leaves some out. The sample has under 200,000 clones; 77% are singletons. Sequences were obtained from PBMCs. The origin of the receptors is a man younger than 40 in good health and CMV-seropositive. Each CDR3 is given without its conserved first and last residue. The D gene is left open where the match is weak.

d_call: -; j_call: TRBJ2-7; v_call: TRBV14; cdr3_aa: ASSLTQNSYEQY
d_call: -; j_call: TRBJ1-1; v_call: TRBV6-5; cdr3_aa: ASSNTGPTEAF
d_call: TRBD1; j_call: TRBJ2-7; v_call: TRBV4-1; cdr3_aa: ASSQDPGGTFYEQY
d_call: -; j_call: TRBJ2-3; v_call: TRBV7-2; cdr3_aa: ASSLALGRTTDTQY
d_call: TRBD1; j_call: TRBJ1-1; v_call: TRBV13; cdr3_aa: ASSSRTGRTEAF
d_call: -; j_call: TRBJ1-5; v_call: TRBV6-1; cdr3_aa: ASSEAGRASNQPQH
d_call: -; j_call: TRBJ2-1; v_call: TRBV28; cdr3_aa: ASATRWGFLDEQF
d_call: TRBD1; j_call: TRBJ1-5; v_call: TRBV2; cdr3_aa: ASSEGTGPNQPQH
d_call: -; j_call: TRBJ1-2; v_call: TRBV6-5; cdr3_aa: ATTKAGYDYGYT
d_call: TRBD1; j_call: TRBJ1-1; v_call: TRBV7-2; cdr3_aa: ASSSGWGTGVTEAF
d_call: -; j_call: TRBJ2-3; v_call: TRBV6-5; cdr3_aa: ASSYSTGMQY
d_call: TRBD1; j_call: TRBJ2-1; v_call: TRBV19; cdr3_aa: ASSSGTGGNLRYNEQF
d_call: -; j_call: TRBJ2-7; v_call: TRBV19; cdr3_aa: ASTVSGDSGEQY
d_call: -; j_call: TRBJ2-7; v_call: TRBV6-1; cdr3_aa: ASKPGDSYEQY
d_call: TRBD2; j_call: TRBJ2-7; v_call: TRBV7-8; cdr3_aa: ASSPPDSGGYYEQY
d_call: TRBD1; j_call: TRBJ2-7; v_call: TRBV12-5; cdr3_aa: ASGGQGGIEQY
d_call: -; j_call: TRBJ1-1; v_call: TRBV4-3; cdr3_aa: ASSQGLTDTEAF
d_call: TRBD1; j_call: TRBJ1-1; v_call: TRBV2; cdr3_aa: ASTQDRATEAF
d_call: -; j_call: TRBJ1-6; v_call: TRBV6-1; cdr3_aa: ASVSSYNSPLH
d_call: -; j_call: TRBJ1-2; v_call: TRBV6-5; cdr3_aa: ASGKRDTLTSGYT
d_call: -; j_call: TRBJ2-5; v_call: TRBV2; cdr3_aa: ASRVGHDVRGTQY
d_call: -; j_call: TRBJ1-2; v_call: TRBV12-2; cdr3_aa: ASRLEMYFNYGYT
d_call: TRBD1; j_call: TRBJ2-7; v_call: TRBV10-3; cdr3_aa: AIRTGGSYEQY
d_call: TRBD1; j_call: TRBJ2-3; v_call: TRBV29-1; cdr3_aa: RATGVITDTQY
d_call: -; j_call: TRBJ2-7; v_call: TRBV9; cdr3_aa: ASSVVPGYEQY
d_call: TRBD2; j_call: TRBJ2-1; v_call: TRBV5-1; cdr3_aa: ASSLEVAGAYNEQF
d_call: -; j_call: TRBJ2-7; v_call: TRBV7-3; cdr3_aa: ASSADSSYEQY
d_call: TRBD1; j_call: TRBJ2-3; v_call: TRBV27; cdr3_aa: ASGTGQWVGTEAADTQY
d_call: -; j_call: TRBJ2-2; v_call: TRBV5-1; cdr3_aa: ASSFTPDTGELF
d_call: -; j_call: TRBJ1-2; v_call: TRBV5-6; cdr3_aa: ASSFFSRDGHGYT
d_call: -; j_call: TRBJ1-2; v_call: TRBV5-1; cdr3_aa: ASSLVPGNYGYT
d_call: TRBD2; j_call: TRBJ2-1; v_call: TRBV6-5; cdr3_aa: ASRQLAGAGNEQF
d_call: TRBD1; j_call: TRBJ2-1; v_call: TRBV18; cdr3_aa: ASSPDRDEQF
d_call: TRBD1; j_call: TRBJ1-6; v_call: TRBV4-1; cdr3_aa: ASSQRDRGMSYNSPLH
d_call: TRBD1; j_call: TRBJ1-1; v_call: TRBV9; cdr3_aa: ASSMGQRGTEAF
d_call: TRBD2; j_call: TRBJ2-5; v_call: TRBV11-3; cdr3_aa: ASSQGLAGMGETQY
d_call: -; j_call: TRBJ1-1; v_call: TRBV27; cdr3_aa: ASSSEGTEAF
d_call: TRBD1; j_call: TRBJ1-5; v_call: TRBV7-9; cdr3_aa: ASSPTGTSNQPQH
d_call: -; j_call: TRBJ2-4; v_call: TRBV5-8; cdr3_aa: ASSLSTPPRY
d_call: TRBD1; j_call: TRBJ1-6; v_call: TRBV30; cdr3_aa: ARQGRHSPLH
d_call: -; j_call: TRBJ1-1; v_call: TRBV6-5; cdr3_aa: ASSYATDAEAF
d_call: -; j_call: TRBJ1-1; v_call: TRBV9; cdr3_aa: ASSVAGSNTEAF
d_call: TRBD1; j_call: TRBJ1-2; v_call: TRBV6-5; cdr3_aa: ASSYSGQGINYGYT
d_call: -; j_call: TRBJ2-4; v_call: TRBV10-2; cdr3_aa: ASSEGGGAKNIQY
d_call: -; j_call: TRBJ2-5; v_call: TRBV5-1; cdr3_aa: ASSLEGSQETQY